This TCR beta chain was profiled in a study of cytomegalovirus exposure and HLA in healthy donors. On this clone itself: As yet, its antigen is unknown.

The V end lost 5 bases, the J end lost 4 bases, and 14 bases lay between the germline ends. Germline V lookup: CDR1 WSHSY, CDR2 SAAADI. CDR3 length: 14 residues. The PCR was carried out with 60 Vbeta primers and 13 Jbeta primers. Only in-frame clones appear in the TCRdb table, and some are missing; sequencing was by immunoSEQ multiplex PCR. Of some 100,000 clones listed, around 75% were seen once; the top ten hold around 9.3%. General study results and limits: Data from an earlier analysis indicated that most TCR beta V segments were productive either about 87% or about 30% of the time.

The clonotype originates from a man in his forties or fifties in good health and CMV-seronegative. The chain couples TRBV10-2 to TRBJ1-2; TRBD1 is a possible D gene (6 bases). Sequenced: PBMCs. The CDR3 here is CASSPAGDGYGYTF. CDR3 nucleotide sequence: TGCGCCAGCAGTCCAGCAGGGGACGGCTATGGCTACACCTTC.